Listed below are T cell receptor beta chains from one sample, sequenced in a study of T cell repertoires in cytomegalovirus infection. TCRdb fed the reads into MiXCR, producing one record per CDR3 protein. Here the sample spans 630,000 or so distinct CDR3 sequences, around 24% being singletons. The sample consisted of CD8+ T cells from PBMCs. These receptor sequences come from a human donor in good health (CMV status not recorded). Some clones in this sample may be carry-over from other donors' samples. Each CDR3 is given with its conserved first and last residue. A D gene is named only where the DNA matches it firmly. The listing skips clone size in some rows; elsewhere it reads once, few, many or a size class.

abundance: few
j_gene: TRBJ2-7
v_gene: TRBV6-6
d_gene: NA
CDR3aa: CASSLRITEQYF
CDR3nt: TGTGCCAGCAGCCTGAGAATTACCGAGCAGTACTTC

abundance: NA
j_gene: TRBJ1-1
v_gene: TRBV6-5
d_gene: TRBD1
CDR3aa: CASSFTGGGGTEAFF
CDR3nt: TGTGCCAGCAGTTTTACAGGGGGAGGGGGCACTGAAGCTTTCTTT

abundance: few
j_gene: TRBJ2-1
v_gene: TRBV6-2/TRBV6-3
d_gene: TRBD2
CDR3aa: CASSYPGTSGYNEQFF
CDR3nt: TGTGCCAGCAGTTATCCCGGGACTAGCGGGTACAATGAGCAGTTCTTC

abundance: NA
j_gene: TRBJ2-7
v_gene: TRBV6-5
d_gene: NA
CDR3aa: CASSWGSNSYEQYF
CDR3nt: TGTGCCAGCAGTTGGGGCAGCAACTCCTACGAGCAGTACTTC

abundance: few
j_gene: TRBJ1-1
v_gene: TRBV27
d_gene: NA
CDR3aa: CASSFGQKNTEAFF
CDR3nt: TGTGCCAGCAGTTTTGGACAGAAGAACACTGAAGCTTTCTTT

abundance: many
j_gene: TRBJ1-5
v_gene: TRBV7-8
d_gene: NA
CDR3aa: CASSLFTGGAYSNQPQHF
CDR3nt: TGTGCCAGCAGCTTATTCACAGGAGGGGCATATAGCAATCAGCCCCAGCATTTT

abundance: NA
j_gene: TRBJ2-7
v_gene: TRBV7-9
d_gene: NA
CDR3aa: CASSLRGYYEQYF
CDR3nt: TGTGCCAGCAGCCTCAGGGGATACTACGAGCAGTACTTC

abundance: many
j_gene: TRBJ2-2
v_gene: TRBV7-2
d_gene: NA
CDR3aa: CASSLDGPNTGELFF
CDR3nt: TGTGCCAGCAGCTTAGACGGGCCGAACACCGGGGAGCTGTTTTTT

abundance: many
j_gene: TRBJ2-5
v_gene: TRBV7-8
d_gene: TRBD1
CDR3aa: CASSSGQGRQETQYF
CDR3nt: TGTGCCAGCAGCTCCGGACAGGGGAGACAAGAGACCCAGTACTTC

abundance: few
j_gene: TRBJ2-5
v_gene: TRBV20-1
d_gene: TRBD2
CDR3aa: CSATRLAGGKETQYF
CDR3nt: TGCAGTGCCACCAGACTAGCGGGGGGGAAAGAGACCCAGTACTTC

abundance: few
j_gene: TRBJ1-5
v_gene: TRBV28
d_gene: NA
CDR3aa: CASSFAGFQPQHF
CDR3nt: TGTGCCAGCAGTTTTGCGGGATTTCAGCCCCAGCATTTT

abundance: NA
j_gene: TRBJ2-1
v_gene: TRBV29-1
d_gene: NA
CDR3aa: CSVEDGGRNNEQFF
CDR3nt: TGCAGCGTTGAAGACGGGGGGCGTAACAATGAGCAGTTCTTC

abundance: NA
j_gene: TRBJ2-1
v_gene: TRBV20-1
d_gene: NA
CDR3aa: CSAPQPDTRMGDEQFF
CDR3nt: TGCAGTGCTCCCCAACCGGACACCCGTATGGGAGATGAGCAGTTCTTC

abundance: few
j_gene: TRBJ1-1
v_gene: TRBV7-8
d_gene: TRBD1
CDR3aa: CASSRYRGQTEAFF
CDR3nt: TGTGCCAGCAGCCGCTACAGGGGGCAAACTGAAGCTTTCTTT

abundance: NA
j_gene: TRBJ1-1
v_gene: TRBV6-5
d_gene: NA
CDR3aa: CASSYSRAGDTEAFF
CDR3nt: TGTGCCAGCAGTTACTCAAGGGCTGGGGACACTGAAGCTTTCTTT

abundance: few
j_gene: TRBJ2-4
v_gene: TRBV5-6
d_gene: TRBD1
CDR3aa: CASSLGDRGFVDLYF
CDR3nt: TGTGCCAGCAGCTTAGGAGACAGGGGGTTTGTTGATCTGTACTTC

abundance: many
j_gene: TRBJ2-2
v_gene: TRBV7-7
d_gene: NA
CDR3aa: CASYEEETGELFF
CDR3nt: TGTGCTAGCTATGAGGAAGAGACCGGGGAGCTGTTTTTT

abundance: NA
j_gene: TRBJ1-5
v_gene: TRBV6-5
d_gene: NA
CDR3aa: CASSLLGRQPQHF
CDR3nt: TGTGCCAGCAGTCTTCTCGGTAGGCAGCCCCAGCATTTT

abundance: NA
j_gene: TRBJ2-1
v_gene: TRBV24-1
d_gene: NA
CDR3aa: CATSELGEQFF
CDR3nt: TGTGCCACCAGTGAGCTGGGGGAGCAGTTCTTC

abundance: few
j_gene: TRBJ2-2
v_gene: TRBV15
d_gene: NA
CDR3aa: CATANTGELFF
CDR3nt: TGTGCCACCGCGAACACCGGGGAGCTGTTTTTT

abundance: many
j_gene: TRBJ1-1
v_gene: TRBV7-9
d_gene: NA
CDR3aa: CASSQSLNTEAFF
CDR3nt: TGTGCCAGCAGCCAAAGTCTTAACACTGAAGCTTTCTTT

abundance: many
j_gene: TRBJ2-3
v_gene: TRBV7-8
d_gene: TRBD2
CDR3aa: CASSDSGGLSTDTQYF
CDR3nt: TGTGCCAGCAGCGATAGCGGGGGACTTAGCACAGATACGCAGTATTTT

abundance: few
j_gene: TRBJ1-5
v_gene: TRBV28
d_gene: NA
CDR3aa: CASSLHPGGNQPQHF
CDR3nt: TGTGCCAGCAGTTTACACCCAGGGGGCAATCAGCCCCAGCATTTT

abundance: NA
j_gene: TRBJ2-7
v_gene: TRBV15
d_gene: NA
CDR3aa: CATSRDRGGGEQYF
CDR3nt: TGTGCCACCAGCAGAGATAGGGGAGGCGGCGAGCAGTACTTC

abundance: few
j_gene: TRBJ2-7
v_gene: TRBV13
d_gene: NA
CDR3aa: CASSPPADLYEQYF
CDR3nt: TGTGCCAGCAGCCCGCCGGCGGATCTCTACGAGCAGTACTTC

abundance: NA
j_gene: TRBJ2-2
v_gene: TRBV5-4
d_gene: TRBD1
CDR3aa: CASGTSPGTGNTGELFF
CDR3nt: TGTGCCAGCGGTACTTCTCCTGGGACAGGGAACACCGGGGAGCTGTTTTTT

abundance: NA
j_gene: TRBJ2-7
v_gene: TRBV15
d_gene: TRBD1
CDR3aa: CATSSSGTGVFNEQYF
CDR3nt: TGTGCCACCAGCAGTTCCGGGACAGGGGTTTTCAACGAGCAGTACTTC

abundance: NA
j_gene: TRBJ2-7
v_gene: TRBV20-1
d_gene: TRBD2
CDR3aa: CSASALRGAYEQYF
CDR3nt: TGCAGTGCTAGCGCCCTGCGGGGGGCCTACGAGCAGTACTTC